The 7 T cell receptor beta chains reported below all come from one sample, sequenced in a study of T cell changes during pregnancy in multiple sclerosis (dated by TCRdb to the late 2010s). The library was produced with the immunoSEQ multiplex PCR assay. The table comes from immuneACCESS by way of TCRdb, which keeps in-frame sequences with V and J called. Part of the clones is missing from these tables; in studies checked, under half for an unresolved V gene and the rest for unknown reasons. The sample table holds some 51,000 clones, of which approximately 95% were seen once. Clones ranked in the top ten supply over 0.4% of the sample. This material consisted of CD4+ T cells from peripheral blood mononuclear cells, taken in the first trimester of pregnancy. Receptor source: a female donor with multiple sclerosis, enrolled in a pregnancy study.

This chain uses TRBV5-4 with TRBJ1-2; no definite D call. The germline V and J ends were trimmed by 2 bases and 5 bases, with 7 bases remaining between them. Germline V gene lookup returns CDR1 SGHNT and CDR2 YYREEE (reference sequence). The CDR3 runs to 12 residues. This CDR3 reads CASSFNFYGYTF. Here the CDR3 DNA reads TGTGCCAGCAGCTTTAACTTTTATGGCTACACCTTC.

The V and J genes are TRBV27 and TRBJ1-6, with 10 bases aligning to TRBD1. V lost 0 bases, J lost 9 bases, and 5 bases stayed unmatched. This CDR3 has 16 residues. CDR1 is MNHEY and CDR2 is SMNVEV in the germline V gene (reference sequence). The CDR3: CASSLSGTGVGSPLHF. DNA for the CDR3: TGTGCCAGCAGTTTATCCGGGACAGGGGTGGGTTCACCCCTCCACTTT.

The chain has TRBV23-1 and TRBJ1-2; D unclear. TRBV23-1 is known as an ORF, though its function is uncertain. V was pared by 0 bases and J by 3 bases, with 11 bases between. This CDR3 has 15 amino acids. The CDR3 nucleotides read TGCGCCAGCAGTCAATCGAGGGAGGCAGACTATGGCTACACCTTC. Translation gives CASSQSREADYGYTF.

V usage is TRBV5-1 and J usage is TRBJ2-3, with TRBD1 matching over 7 bases. The CDR3 extends over 14 amino acids. V was clipped by 5 bases and J by 2 bases; unmatched bases: 5. In germline, CDR1 is SGHRS, CDR2 YFSETQ. As DNA, the CDR3 is TGCGCCAGCAGACAGGGGCAAATCACAGATACGCAGTATTTT. Translation gives CASRQGQITDTQYF.

The chain employs TRBV5-6 and TRBJ2-2; 7 nucleotides align to TRBD2. The CDR3 extends over 15 amino acids. V lost 2 bases to trimming and J lost 0 bases; unmatched junction nucleotides: 1. Germline CDR1 is SGHDT and CDR2 is YYEEEE. The CDR3 here is CASSFGGTNTGELFF. The CDR3 DNA sequence: TGTGCCAGCAGCTTCGGGGGGACGAACACCGGGGAGCTGTTTTTT.

The chain is built from TRBV21-1 and TRBJ1-2; the table's TRBD1 call for D was not verified on the DNA. TRBV21-1 is classified as a pseudogene. This CDR3 region has 17 residues. CDR3 nucleotides: TGTGCCAGCAGCAAAGCGATTCGGGCAGGGCCTAACTATGGCTACACCTTC. It codes for CASSKAIRAGPNYGYTF.

The chain couples TRBV19 to TRBJ2-2; possibly TRBD1 for D (6 bases). Germline CDR1 and CDR2: LNHDA and SQIVND (reference sequence). Deletions cut 1 base from V and 7 bases from J, with 16 bases between. The CDR3 consists of 16 residues. The CDR3 loop is CASSIGGGTRGGELFF. In nucleotides, the CDR3 is TGTGCCAGTAGTATAGGCGGCGGAACCAGGGGCGGGGAGCTGTTTTTT.